This T cell receptor (beta chain) is from a study of blood T cell repertoires in COVID-19 (dated by TCRdb to about 2020). With regard to the full study: Samples from collaborators originated in the United States, Italy and Spain and spanned both the acute and convalescent phases of COVID-19. The prospective study material was composed of cDNA or gDNA derived from T cells, B-cell-depleted T cells, or PBMCs. The dataset comprised deeply sampled blood TCRbeta repertoires from subjects exposed to, actively infected with, or recovered from COVID-19. The repertoires were released in a freely available public database intended as a resource for research on the immune response to SARS-CoV-2. The samples were drawn from the first 160 participants of the ongoing ImmuneRACE study and from 1,254 subjects provided by 6 global collaborators. Sample metadata almost always included a de-identified subject ID, COVID-19 status, age in years and sex. Where available, HLA class I and class II types were taken from metadata supplied by the sample provider and were not determined by assay-based typing. Overall study results and their limits: How much clinical and demographic metadata was included differed by source and by participant, and the metadata was provided uncurated.

Comment on this clone: Which antigen it targets is not known. Base qualities are not provided; no much larger clone lies one nucleotide away.

TCRbeta CDR3 regions were amplified from genomic DNA by means of the immunoSEQ Assay, a bias-controlled multiplex PCR. The original pipeline was this. The number of nucleated cells in each sample was estimated from the amplification of reference gene primers within the assay. Sequence reads were collapsed and filtered to measure the absolute abundance of every unique TCRbeta CDR3 rearrangement. For each sample, productive Simpson clonality was calculated as the square root of Simpson's diversity index across productive rearrangements. TCRdb stores this immuneACCESS table with in-frame sequences only. Part of the clones is absent; in the studies checked, under half of the shortfall reflects unresolved V genes, and no reason is known for the rest. From that table come the V and J calls and clone size; the DNA was used to work out D and trimming. Counted in this sample were approximately 350,000 clones; roughly four fifths of them appeared once. In total, the top ten clones hold about 5.4% of the sample.

In the prospective study, participants were roughly 18 to 100 years old, resided in about two dozen geographic areas of the United States, and were enrolled through a virtual design. To assign participants to cohorts, the prospective study relied on clinical history that participants themselves reported in a screening survey and a study questionnaire. Recovered participants in ImmuneRACE Cohort 3 were defined as having two consecutive negative NP/OP PCR tests, clearance from a healthcare professional, or resolution of symptoms. In the prospective study, mobile phlebotomists collected whole blood, serum and a nasopharyngeal or oropharyngeal swab from each participant. Participants in the prospective study had the option to provide additional blood draws and questionnaires over a roughly 2-month period. Blood samples from the prospective study were shipped frozen or at room temperature prior to DNA extraction.

The germline V gene (reference sequence) specifies SEHNR as CDR1 and FQNEAQ as CDR2. From the cysteine through the phenylalanine, the CDR3 covers 15 amino acids. Only the CDR3 part of the read is kept: 45 bases, read in frame from the first base. Between the V and J ends, shortened by 1 base and 8 bases respectively, the junction contains 16 bases. This sequence was found in a woman aged 50 to 60 who had recovered from COVID-19. Sequences were obtained from PBMCs or T cells enriched from blood (not recorded which). Recombination connected TRBV7-9 to TRBJ2-3, with TRBD1 tentatively as D gene (7 bases match). The nucleotide sequence is TGTGCCAGCAGCTTAGAAAGACAGGGAGCGGGTACGCAGTATTTT. This translates into CASSLERQGAGTQYF. With the portions outside the CDR3 filled from the reference TRBV7-9 and TRBJ2-3 genes, the complete variable region becomes DTGVSQNPRHKITKRGQNVTFRCDPISEHNRLYWYRQTLGQGPEFLTYFQNEAQLEKSRLLSDRFSAERPKGSFSTLEIQRTEQGDSAMYLCASSLERQGAGTQYFGPGTRLTVL.